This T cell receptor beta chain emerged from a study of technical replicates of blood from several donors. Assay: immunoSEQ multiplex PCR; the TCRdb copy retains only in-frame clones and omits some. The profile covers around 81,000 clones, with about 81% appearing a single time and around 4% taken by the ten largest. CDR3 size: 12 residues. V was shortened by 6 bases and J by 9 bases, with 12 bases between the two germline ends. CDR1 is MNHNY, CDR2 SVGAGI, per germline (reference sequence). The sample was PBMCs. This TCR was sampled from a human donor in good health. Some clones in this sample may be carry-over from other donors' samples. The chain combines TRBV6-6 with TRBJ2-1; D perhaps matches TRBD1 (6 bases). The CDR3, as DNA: TGTGCCAGCAGCCCACAGGGACCTGAGCAGTTCTTC. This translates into CASSPQGPEQFF.